One and the same sample provided the 15 T cell receptor beta chains below, sequenced in a study of blood T cell repertoires in COVID-19. Measured with immunoSEQ multiplex PCR; TCRdb has only the in-frame clones, and not every one. The data contain approximately 160,000 clones, 84% of them singletons. Sequencing used peripheral blood. The receptors originated from a man between 18 and 35 years old with active or convalescent COVID-19.

This chain links TRBV18 with TRBJ2-5; D not resolved. From germline, CDR1 is KGHSH and CDR2 LQKENI. The CDR3 sequence is 14 residues long. The ends were cut back, 3 bases at V and 5 bases at J, with 13 bases in the middle. CDR3 amino acids: CASSPAITGETQYF. As DNA, the CDR3 is TGTGCCAGCTCACCGGCCATCACCGGGGAGACCCAGTACTTC.

The chain couples TRBV6-6 to TRBJ2-5; 8 nucleotides align to TRBD1. Per germline, CDR1 MNHNY and CDR2 SVGAGI (reference sequence). The CDR3 consists of 16 residues. With V trimmed by 5 bases and J by 2 bases, 10 bases remained unmatched. In DNA, the CDR3 is TGTGCCAGCAGTGGGGGGCGACAGGGGAGGCAAGAGACCCAGTACTTC. It is translated as CASSGGRQGRQETQYF.

This chain joins TRBV2 and TRBJ1-2, with D perhaps matching TRBD1 (5 bases). Germline V CDR1 and CDR2: SNHLY, FYNNEI. Between the trimmed V and J ends, which lost 6 bases and 2 bases, there was a span of 7 bases. The CDR3 sequence is 12 residues long. CDR3 nucleotide sequence: TGTGCCAGCAGCGCAGGGAACTATGGCTACACCTTC. Translating gives CASSAGNYGYTF.

For this clone: Additional DNA sequences in this sample encode the identical CDR3. This chain connects TRBV5-6 to TRBJ1-3, with D possibly matching TRBD1 (6 bases). This CDR3 comprises 12 residues. Germline V gene data show CDR1 as SGHDT and CDR2 as YYEEEE. V lost 4 bases and J 7 bases, leaving 9 bases between the germline ends. In DNA form, the CDR3 reads TGTGCCAGCAGCGTACAGGGCAACACCATATATTTT. Its protein is CASSVQGNTIYF.

The chain links TRBV6-2 or TRBV6-3 to TRBJ1-1; possibly TRBD1 for D (5 bases). There are 11 residues in the CDR3. V lost 6 bases, J lost 9 bases, and 11 bases lay in between. Looked up from germline, CDR1 is MNHEY and CDR2 is SVGEGT. The CDR3 spells CASSSGLKAFF. In nucleotides, the CDR3 is TGTGCCAGCAGCTCAGGGTTAAAAGCTTTCTTT.

This clone appeared many times. The chain employs TRBV12-5 and TRBJ1-1; perhaps TRBD1 as D (5 bases). Trimming pared 3 bases from V and 7 bases from J, leaving 9 bases between. The germline gives CDR1 LGHNT, CDR2 FRNRAP. CDR3 size: 12 residues. In nucleotides, the CDR3 is TGTGCTAGTGGTTTTCCGGGGGTTGAAGCTTTCTTT. It yields the protein CASGFPGVEAFF.

The rearrangement uses TRBV3-1 (or the pseudogene TRBV3-2) and TRBJ2-7; D not resolved. With 0 bases removed from V and 0 bases from J, the gap between germline ends came to 6 bases. The CDR3 consists of 14 residues. Germline assignment: CDR1 LGHDT and CDR2 YNNKEL (reference sequence). CDR3 region: CASSQDVSSYEQYF. The CDR3 bases are TGTGCCAGCAGCCAAGATGTCAGCTCCTACGAGCAGTACTTC.

The chain carries TRBV11-2 and TRBJ1-2; D not certain. V lost 1 base to trimming and J lost 4 bases, with 7 bases between them. The V gene's germline CDR1 is SGHAT and CDR2 FQNNGV. This CDR3 spans 13 amino acids. The CDR3 sequence: CASSLVPGYGYTF. Written as DNA, the CDR3 is TGTGCCAGCAGCTTAGTTCCGGGCTATGGCTACACCTTC.

This rearrangement joins TRBV28 to TRBJ1-2; 9 bases align to TRBD1. Germline V lookup: CDR1 MDHEN, CDR2 SYDVKM. V dropped 2 bases and J dropped 4; count of bases not matched to a gene: 5. This CDR3 spans 15 amino acids. The CDR3 DNA reads as TGTGCCAGCAGTTTACAGGGACAGGGATCCTATGGCTACACCTTC. It is translated as CASSLQGQGSYGYTF.

This clone has a single count. The rearrangement joins TRBV29-1 to TRBJ1-2; D perhaps matches TRBD1 (5 bases). This CDR3 region has 12 residues. The germline V gene encodes CDR1 SQVTM and CDR2 ANQGSEA. Trimming removed 7 bases at V and 8 bases at J, with 17 bases between. The CDR3 spells CSGRVQGWGYTF. As DNA, the CDR3 is TGCAGCGGTAGAGTGCAGGGTTGGGGCTACACCTTC.

This clone was recorded only once. The chain is built from TRBV21-1 and TRBJ2-5; the table's D call TRBD2 went unverified against the DNA. TRBV21-1 is deemed a pseudogene. This CDR3 is 14 amino acids long. The CDR3 spells CASSKGARSETQYF. In DNA form, the CDR3 reads TGTGCCAGCAGCAAAGGTGCGAGATCCGAGACCCAGTACTTC.

The rearrangement links TRBV18 to TRBJ2-7; 16 bases are shared with TRBD2. The germline CDR1 and CDR2 sequences are KGHSH and LQKENI. Trimming at V came to 2 bases and at J to 2 bases, leaving 3 bases not matched to a gene. The length of the CDR3 is 17 residues. The CDR3 DNA is TGTGCCAGCTCACCATTGGGACTAGCGGGGGGGCCCTACGAGCAGTACTTC. Amino acid sequence: CASSPLGLAGGPYEQYF.

This chain joins TRBV7-9 and TRBJ2-2; 7 nucleotides match TRBD1. After removal of 3 bases from V and 5 bases from J, the junction contained 6 bases not matched to a gene. Germline CDR1 reads SEHNR; CDR2 reads FQNEAQ (reference sequence). This CDR3 is built from 15 residues. The CDR3 DNA reads TGTGCCAGCAGCTTTCTGACAGGGTCGACCGGGGAGCTGTTTTTT. As protein: CASSFLTGSTGELFF.

The rearrangement links TRBV15 to TRBJ2-7, with 7 bases lining up with TRBD2. Germline CDR1 LNHNV, CDR2 YYDKDF (reference sequence). J gave up 5 bases and V 0 bases, and 13 bases lay outside the gene matches. The CDR3 consists of 17 residues. DNA for the CDR3: TGTGCCACCAGCAGAGATGCACCGGGACGGGGGGTCCACGAGCAGTACTTC. Its translation: CATSRDAPGRGVHEQYF.

The V call is TRBV11-3, the J call TRBJ2-3; TRBD2 matches 14 bases. The length of the CDR3 is 16 residues. Looked up from germline, CDR1 is SGHNT and CDR2 is YENEEA. Germline trimming cut 5 bases from V and 6 bases from J; bases unmatched to any gene: 7. CDR3 sequence: CASSRGTSGRSDTQYF. As DNA, the CDR3 is TGTGCCAGCAGCCGGGGGACTAGCGGGAGATCTGATACGCAGTATTTT.